The TCR beta chain under discussion was sequenced for a study of T-cell memory formation after mild COVID-19. Study information: Largely, the TCR clusters proved donor specific.

This clonotype was recorded only once. Its antigen is undetermined. Study conclusions and caveats: There was a balanced CD4/CD8 profile in clones contracting day 15 to 85, and later expanders leaned CD4+. The appearance of some responding clones in pre-infection memory suggested that cross-reactive memory joined.

TCRdb re-derived calls from the 5' RACE reads in MiXCR, one entry per CDR3 protein. The data contain under 700,000 distinct CDR3 sequences, about a fifth of them seen just once; the ten biggest clones take up about an eighth. This sequence was found in an adult woman who had mild COVID-19 (a few samples of this study predate the infection). Cell type and time point are not known. Sequencing was performed on PBMCs or a T cell subset sorted from them (not recorded which).

In DNA, the CDR3 is TGTGCCAGCAGTGACGGCAGGGCTAATGAAAAACTGTTTTTT. It codes for CASSDGRANEKLFF. J is TRBJ1-4 and V is TRBV2, with TRBD1 as a possible D gene (5 bases). The CDR3 has 14 amino acids. The ends were cut back, 3 bases at V and 3 bases at J, with 8 bases in the middle. CDR1 SNHLY and CDR2 FYNNEI come from the germline V gene.